A single sample is the source of the 17 T cell receptor beta chains below, sequenced in a study of CD8 T cells in ankylosing spondylitis. TCRdb passed the 5' RACE reads through MiXCR, listing each CDR3 protein once. The repertoire consists of 200,000 to 300,000 distinct CDR3 sequences, with approximately 10% occurring once and the leading ten covering approximately 2.5%. The sequencing sample was made of blood, either unsorted or a sorted T cell fraction (not recorded which). These receptor sequences come from a male donor with ankylosing spondylitis or in good health (not recorded which).

This chain joins TRBV12-3 or TRBV12-4 and TRBJ2-1; 8 bases are a match to TRBD2. The CDR3 runs 13 residues. The V gene end was trimmed by 6 bases and the J gene end by 10 bases; junction bases not matched to a gene: 8. Here the CDR3 reads CASSPSGGGEQFF. In nucleotides, the CDR3 is TGTGCCAGCAGCCCCTCGGGCGGGGGGGAGCAGTTCTTC.

This clonotype was observed a handful of times. The gene calls are TRBV5-1 and TRBJ2-7, with D possibly TRBD2 on 6 matching bases. Germline V gene lookup returns CDR1 SGHRS and CDR2 YFSETQ. The V and J ends lost 0 bases and 3 bases respectively, with 13 bases between them. This CDR3 is 15 amino acids long. CDR3 amino acids: CASSLGGTGNYEQYF. The CDR3 nucleotides are TGCGCCAGCAGCTTGGGGGGGACTGGGAACTACGAGCAGTACTTC.

The V and J genes are TRBV20-1 and TRBJ2-7, with D uncertain. Trimming shortened V by 6 bases and J by 5 bases, and 14 bases separated the two germline ends. Germline V lookup: CDR1 DFQATT, CDR2 SNEGSKA (reference sequence). The CDR3 has 12 amino acids. This CDR3 is CSAQPGPDEQYF. Here the CDR3 DNA reads TGCAGTGCCCAGCCTGGACCGGACGAGCAGTACTTC.

This clonotype was seen many times. The V call is TRBV20-1, the J call TRBJ2-3; possible D gene TRBD2, 6 bases. CDR3 size: 14 residues. Per germline, CDR1 DFQATT and CDR2 SNEGSKA (reference sequence). V was shortened by 4 bases and J by 0 bases, with 11 bases between the two germline ends. The CDR3 here is CSATKRASTDTQYF. The CDR3 DNA reads as TGCAGTGCTACAAAGCGGGCAAGCACAGATACGCAGTATTTT.

Many counts were recorded for this clonotype. The rearrangement uses TRBV30 and TRBJ2-1; 8 bases are a match to TRBD1. The germline gives CDR1 GTSNPN, CDR2 SVGIG (reference sequence). The CDR3 runs to 13 residues. With V trimmed by 3 bases and J by 6 bases, 4 bases remained unmatched. CDR3 loop: CAWSGDRPNEQFF. CDR3 nucleotide sequence: TGTGCCTGGAGCGGGGACAGGCCCAATGAGCAGTTCTTC.

Ten or more counts support this clonotype. The chain has TRBV20-1 and TRBJ1-4; D remains ambiguous. Germline loops: CDR1 DFQATT, CDR2 SNEGSKA (reference sequence). With 1 base removed from V and 13 bases from J, the gap between germline ends came to 19 bases. This CDR3 is 14 amino acids long. CDR3 region: CSARVEKGSQGLFF. CDR3 DNA: TGCAGTGCTAGAGTGGAAAAAGGAAGTCAAGGACTGTTTTTT.

The chain combines TRBV11-2 with TRBJ2-1; tentatively, D is TRBD2 (6 bases). V was shortened by 5 bases and J by 6 bases, with 14 bases between the two germline ends. The CDR3 has 14 amino acids. Per the germline V gene, CDR1 is SGHAT and CDR2 is FQNNGV. The CDR3 coding sequence is TGTGCCAGCAGCCCCGGGCTAGCGATCAATGAGCAGTTCTTC. Its translation is CASSPGLAINEQFF.

This clonotype was counted at least ten times. The V gene is TRBV10-3, the J gene TRBJ2-7, with a possible D match to TRBD2 (7 bases). The CDR3 loop spans 14 amino acids. V was clipped by 11 bases and J by 3 bases, with 20 bases between them. Germline values: CDR1 ENHRY, CDR2 SYGVKD. The CDR3 loop reads CAAAGSGGLYEQYF. The CDR3 region has the DNA TGTGCCGCGGCGGGGTCGGGGGGCCTCTACGAGCAGTACTTC.

This clonotype was recorded many times. The genes are TRBV20-1 and TRBJ1-5, with no clear D. Per the germline V gene, CDR1 is DFQATT and CDR2 is SNEGSKA (reference sequence). Trimming removed 6 bases at V and 0 bases at J, with 6 bases between. This CDR3 comprises 12 residues. The CDR3 DNA is TGCAGTGCCGCGCATAGCAATCAGCCCCAGCATTTT. Translating it yields CSAAHSNQPQHF.

The chain carries TRBV11-2 and TRBJ2-5, with 7 bases fitting TRBD1. The CDR3 has 17 amino acids. V lost 0 bases and J lost 0; bases outside the gene matches: 7. Germline loops: CDR1 SGHAT, CDR2 FQNNGV. In DNA, the CDR3 is TGTGCCAGCAGCTTAGATCGAGGGGGCGGAGACCAAGAGACCCAGTACTTC. Translated, it gives CASSLDRGGGDQETQYF.

The table lists this clonotype with many counts. The V gene is TRBV10-3, the J gene TRBJ2-5, with D possibly matching TRBD1 (5 bases). With 1 base removed from V and 5 bases from J, the gap between germline ends came to 11 bases. Germline V gene sequence: CDR1 ENHRY, CDR2 SYGVKD. The CDR3 sequence is 14 residues long. The CDR3 bases are TGTGCCATCAGTGAGTTGTCAGGGCGGGAGACCCAGTACTTC. It is translated as CAISELSGRETQYF.

This clonotype was picked up one time. The chain couples TRBV7-2 to TRBJ1-2; TRBD1 might be the D (5 bases). The ends were cut back, 1 base at V and 6 bases at J, with 15 bases in the middle. This CDR3 is 15 amino acids long. The V gene's germline CDR1 is SGHTA and CDR2 FQGNSA. CDR3 in DNA: TGTGCCAGCAGCTTAGAAGTAGGGGTGGGTCATGGCTACACCTTC. Protein product: CASSLEVGVGHGYTF.

A note on this clonotype: With a much larger clone just one base away, this may be a read error. This sequence joins TRBV5-1 and TRBJ2-7; 9 bases align to TRBD1. There are 16 residues in the CDR3. CDR1 and CDR2 (germline): SGHRS, YFSETQ. The CDR3 protein is CVSSRTGGQGFYEQYF. In DNA form, the CDR3 reads TGCGTCAGCAGCCGAACGGGGGGACAGGGTTTCTACGAGCAGTACTTC.

The chain has TRBV5-4 and TRBJ2-6; the D gene is possibly TRBD2 (6 bases). CDR1 is SGHNT and CDR2 is YYREEE in the germline V gene (reference sequence). Trimming removed 3 bases at V and 4 bases at J, with 23 bases between. The CDR3 runs 19 residues. CDR3 bases: TGTGCCAGCAGCTCCGAAAAGGGACTCACCAAAGGCGGGGCCAACGTCCTGACTTTC. Amino acids: CASSSEKGLTKGGANVLTF.

This clonotype appeared a few times. J is TRBJ1-5 and V is TRBV10-3, with TRBD1 as a possible D gene (5 bases). With 3 bases removed from V and 7 bases from J, the gap between germline ends came to 10 bases. Germline V gene lookup returns CDR1 ENHRY and CDR2 SYGVKD. The CDR3 length is 13 residues. The CDR3 DNA follows: TGTGCCATCAGTGATGGGGGGGGACAGCCCCAGCATTTT. Protein product: CAISDGGGQPQHF.

In its sample, this clonotype was seen many times. The chain joins TRBV20-1 to TRBJ1-2; unclear D gene. Germline lookup yields CDR1 DFQATT and CDR2 SNEGSKA (reference sequence). V shed 3 bases and J shed 8 bases, with 19 bases lying between them. CDR3 length equals 14 residues. The chain's CDR3 is CSARDPLTPRGYTF. Written as DNA, the CDR3 is TGCAGTGCTAGGGACCCACTGACACCCCGGGGCTACACCTTC.

This clonotype showed up many times. J is TRBJ2-2 and V is TRBV19; 12 bases match TRBD2. From germline, CDR1 is LNHDA and CDR2 SQIVND (reference sequence). V gave up 3 bases and J gave up 7 bases; unmatched junction bases: 6. The CDR3 extends over 16 amino acids. CDR3 region: CASSILAGGKNGELFF. The CDR3 region has the DNA TGTGCCAGTAGTATCCTAGCGGGAGGGAAGAACGGGGAGCTGTTTTTT. Full variable domain (missing parts from reference TRBV19 and TRBJ2-2): DGGITQSPKYLFRKEGQNVTLSCEQNLNHDAMYWYRQDPGQGLRLIYYSQIVNDFQKGDIAEGYSVSREKKESFPLTVTSAQKNPTAFYLCASSILAGGKNGELFFGEGSRLTVL.